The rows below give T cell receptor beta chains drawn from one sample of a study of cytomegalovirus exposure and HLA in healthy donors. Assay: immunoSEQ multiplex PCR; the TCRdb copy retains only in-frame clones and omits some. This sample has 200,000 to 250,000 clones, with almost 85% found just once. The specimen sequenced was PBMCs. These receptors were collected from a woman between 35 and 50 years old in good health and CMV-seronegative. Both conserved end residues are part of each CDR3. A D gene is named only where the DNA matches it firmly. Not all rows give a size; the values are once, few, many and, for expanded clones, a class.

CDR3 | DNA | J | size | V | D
CASSLEASGGLEEETQYF | TGCGCCAGCAGCTTGGAGGCTAGCGGGGGTCTCGAAGAGGAGACCCAGTACTTC | TRBJ2-5 | NA | TRBV5-1 | TRBD2
CASSPGWGLYNEQFF | TGCGCCAGCAGTCCGGGCTGGGGGCTCTACAATGAGCAGTTCTTC | TRBJ2-1 | once | TRBV5-1 | NA
CASSLDRRGSEAFF | TGTGCCAGCAGCTTAGATCGGAGGGGATCTGAAGCTTTCTTT | TRBJ1-1 | NA | TRBV11-3 | NA
CASSRTSPDRPATNEKLFF | TGCGCCAGCAGCCGCACCTCACCTGACAGGCCTGCAACTAATGAAAAACTGTTTTTT | TRBJ1-4 | NA | TRBV5-1 | NA
CAWSVGRGGTDTQYF | TGTGCCTGGAGTGTCGGGCGGGGGGGCACAGATACGCAGTATTTT | TRBJ2-3 | NA | TRBV30 | TRBD2
CASSVALAGTGELFF | TGTGCCAGCAGCGTAGCACTAGCGGGGACCGGGGAGCTGTTTTTT | TRBJ2-2 | NA | TRBV9 | TRBD2
CASSEESGGSIEQFF | TGTGCCAGCAGTGAAGAAAGCGGGGGATCTATTGAGCAGTTCTTC | TRBJ2-1 | NA | TRBV2 | TRBD2
CASSLGGLAGTYEQYF | TGTGCCAGCAGCTTAGGCGGACTAGCGGGGACCTACGAGCAGTACTTC | TRBJ2-7 | NA | TRBV7-8 | TRBD2
CASSLQGATIYEQYF | TGTGCCAGCAGCTTACAAGGCGCGACAATCTACGAGCAGTACTTC | TRBJ2-7 | NA | TRBV7-9 | NA
CASSFEWSGSPLHF | TGTGCCAGCAGCTTCGAGTGGTCGGGATCACCCCTCCACTTT | TRBJ1-6 | NA | TRBV5-4 | NA
CASSSGTGLGQETQYF | TGTGCCAGCAGCTCCGGGACAGGGTTAGGGCAAGAGACCCAGTACTTC | TRBJ2-5 | few | TRBV9 | TRBD1
CASSQSWRGQETQYF | TGTGCCAGCAGCCAATCGTGGAGGGGCCAAGAGACCCAGTACTTC | TRBJ2-5 | NA | TRBV16 | NA
CASSPLLPGGGYNEQFF | TGTGCCAGCTCGCCACTTCTCCCGGGAGGGGGCTACAATGAGCAGTTCTTC | TRBJ2-1 | NA | TRBV18 | TRBD2
CAWSVGAPEAFF | TGTGCCTGGAGTGTTGGGGCCCCTGAAGCTTTCTTT | TRBJ1-1 | once | TRBV30 | NA
CASSLAGGLNYGYTF | TGCGCCAGCAGCTTGGCCGGGGGACTTAACTATGGCTACACCTTC | TRBJ1-2 | NA | TRBV5-1 | NA
CASTRQTNTGELFF | TGTGCCAGCACCAGACAGACGAACACCGGGGAGCTGTTTTTT | TRBJ2-2 | NA | TRBV2 | NA
CASSTGTGNTGELFF | TGCGCCAGCAGCACCGGGACAGGGAACACCGGGGAGCTGTTTTTT | TRBJ2-2 | NA | TRBV5-1 | TRBD1
CSGQGAYEQYF | TGCAGTGGACAGGGGGCCTACGAGCAGTACTTC | TRBJ2-7 | NA | TRBV20-1 | TRBD1
CASSLIRDRSSVETQYF | TGTGCCAGCAGCTTGATCAGGGATAGATCGAGTGTGGAGACCCAGTACTTC | TRBJ2-5 | NA | TRBV5-6 | NA
CASSVGGEGEQFF | TGTGCCAGCAGCGTCGGGGGGGAGGGTGAGCAGTTCTTC | TRBJ2-1 | NA | TRBV7-3 | TRBD2
CASAIPKTRPLYYNEQFF | TGTGCCAGCGCAATACCAAAGACACGTCCACTCTACTACAATGAGCAGTTCTTC | TRBJ2-1 | NA | TRBV28 | NA
CASSQGRRGLTGANVLTF | TGCGCCAGCAGCCAAGGCCGTCGGGGTCTCACTGGGGCCAACGTCCTGACTTTC | TRBJ2-6 | NA | TRBV4-3 | NA
CASRSGTLGHGYTF | TGTGCCAGCAGAAGCGGGACGCTAGGCCATGGCTACACCTTC | TRBJ1-2 | NA | TRBV6-5 | NA
CASSHGGTDTQYF | TGCGCCAGCAGCCACGGGGGGACAGATACGCAGTATTTT | TRBJ2-3 | NA | TRBV4-3 | TRBD2
CASSAPGQAYNEQFF | TGTGCCAGCAGCGCACCGGGACAGGCTTACAATGAGCAGTTCTTC | TRBJ2-1 | NA | TRBV9 | TRBD1
CASLGTGGNYNEQFF | TGTGCCAGCTTGGGGACAGGGGGGAACTACAATGAGCAGTTCTTC | TRBJ2-1 | NA | TRBV5-6 | TRBD1
CASSPRGTGNTIYF | TGTGCCAGCTCACCACGCGGAACTGGAAACACCATATATTTT | TRBJ1-3 | NA | TRBV18 | NA
CASSLTVPTNEKLFF | TGTGCCAGCAGTTTAACAGTCCCAACTAATGAAAAACTGTTTTTT | TRBJ1-4 | NA | TRBV28 | NA
CASSVDRLRFLRNTIYF | TGTGCCAGCAGCGTAGACCGGCTTAGATTTTTGAGGAACACCATATATTTT | TRBJ1-3 | few | TRBV9 | NA
CSVERKGQPNTEAFF | TGCAGCGTTGAAAGAAAAGGACAACCGAACACTGAAGCTTTCTTT | TRBJ1-1 | NA | TRBV29-1 | NA
CASRTGTIVDGYTF | TGTGCCAGCAGAACCGGGACTATCGTTGATGGCTACACCTTC | TRBJ1-2 | NA | TRBV2 | NA
CASSNGGPQETQYF | TGTGCTAGCAGCAACGGGGGGCCCCAAGAGACCCAGTACTTC | TRBJ2-5 | NA | TRBV7-7 | NA
CATSTGTGGGYEQYF | TGTGCCACCAGCACCGGGACAGGGGGAGGATACGAGCAGTACTTC | TRBJ2-7 | NA | TRBV15 | TRBD1
CASSLAPGAMNTEAFF | TGTGCCAGCAGCTTAGCACCAGGGGCGATGAACACTGAAGCTTTCTTT | TRBJ1-1 | NA | TRBV7-9 | NA
CASRPTGADTQYF | TGTGCCAGTCGCCCAACAGGGGCAGATACGCAGTATTTT | TRBJ2-3 | NA | TRBV6-5 | TRBD1
CASSTATGGNYGYTF | TGTGCCAGTAGTACGGCGACAGGGGGCAACTATGGCTACACCTTC | TRBJ1-2 | NA | TRBV19 | TRBD1
CASSHQGTGVGSLVRGLQLFF | TGTGCCAGCAGTCACCAAGGGACAGGGGTTGGGTCGCTCGTACGGGGCCTTCAGCTGTTTTTT | TRBJ2-2 | NA | TRBV27 | TRBD1
CASSPSGTAEETQYF | TGTGCTAGCAGCCCTTCCGGGACAGCAGAAGAGACCCAGTACTTC | TRBJ2-5 | NA | TRBV7-7 | TRBD1
CASRGGGGIAKNIQYF | TGTGCCAGCAGGGGGGGCGGGGGAATAGCCAAAAACATTCAGTACTTC | TRBJ2-4 | NA | TRBV6-6 | NA
CASSPVAGNTEAFF | TGTGCCAGCAGCCCCGTGGCGGGTAACACTGAAGCTTTCTTT | TRBJ1-1 | few | TRBV6-1 | NA
CASSVLSHSAGETQYF | TGTGCCAGCAGCGTTCTTTCCCATAGTGCGGGAGAGACCCAGTACTTC | TRBJ2-5 | NA | TRBV9 | NA
CASSFTGTGPSPNYGYTF | TGCGCCAGCAGCTTTACCGGGACAGGGCCCTCCCCTAACTATGGCTACACCTTC | TRBJ1-2 | NA | TRBV5-1 | TRBD1
CASSPRSGVYEQYF | TGTGCCAGCAGTCCAAGGTCCGGGGTCTACGAGCAGTACTTC | TRBJ2-7 | few | TRBV6-5 | NA
CASSSWAGGTETQYF | TGTGCCAGCAGCTCCTGGGCGGGGGGCACCGAGACCCAGTACTTC | TRBJ2-5 | once | TRBV13 | TRBD2
CASSLTGTGVYEQYF | TGCGCCAGCAGCTTGACCGGGACAGGGGTCTACGAGCAGTACTTC | TRBJ2-7 | few | TRBV5-1 | TRBD1
CASRPTGAKGFYGYTF | TGTGCCAGCAGACCCACAGGGGCCAAAGGCTTCTATGGCTACACCTTC | TRBJ1-2 | NA | TRBV27 | TRBD1
CATGTGVFHEQYF | TGTGCCACGGGCACAGGGGTTTTCCACGAGCAGTACTTC | TRBJ2-7 | NA | TRBV15 | TRBD1
CASNQGNIQYF | TGTGCCAGTAACCAGGGAAACATTCAGTACTTC | TRBJ2-4 | NA | TRBV19 | NA